The entry that follows covers one T cell receptor (beta chain) sequence. This record comes from a study of shared clonotypes between healthy human individuals. Germline CDR1 reads SGHNT; CDR2 reads YYREEE (reference sequence). Unmatched junction bases numbered 12, after V lost 4 bases and J lost 5 bases. The CDR3 extends over 16 amino acids. The protocol was immunoSEQ multiplex PCR, while the TCRdb copy is restricted to in-frame clones and leaves out a portion. The repertoire has about 2 million clones, 90% to 95% of them found once; the top ten carry 0.13%. This chain joins TRBV5-4 and TRBJ1-1, with 9 bases aligning to TRBD1. Specimen: naive CD4+ T cells sorted from blood. Subset reported: CD45RA+ positively selected. This clonotype was obtained from a man between 18 and 29 years old in good health. The CDR3 coding sequence is TGTGCCAGCAGCCGAAGTTTGGACAGGGGAGGGACTGAAGCTTTCTTT. This gives the protein CASSRSLDRGGTEAFF.